This T cell receptor beta chain was found in a study of PD-1 blockade in classical Hodgkin lymphoma. All patients experienced relapse after autologous stem cell transplantation, and brentuximab vedotin exposure was variable. Losses at the gene ends were 5 bases for V and 0 bases for J; bases not matched to a gene: 6. The CDR3 is made up of 15 amino acids. The V gene's germline CDR1 is SGHVS and CDR2 FQNEAQ. TCRdb's copy holds only in-frame clones and misses some; the assay was immunoSEQ multiplex PCR. The table has around 20,000 clones, just over 85% seen once; the top ten hold about 12%. Sequenced here: peripheral blood mononuclear cells (PBMCs), sampled before the second cycle of nivolumab. The sequence was obtained from a human donor with classical Hodgkin lymphoma. The rearrangement links TRBV7-8 to TRBJ2-7; 8 bases map to TRBD2. The CDR3 sequence is CASSVTSGFSYEQYF. CDR3 in DNA: TGTGCCAGCAGCGTTACTAGCGGATTCTCCTACGAGCAGTACTTC.